Below, one T cell receptor beta chain is given with its context. Its target antigen remains unknown. One base away there is no much larger clone; base qualities are not given. A single peripheral blood draw of around 0.11 L on average was collected from each donor into heparinised tubes. Naive, central memory, regulatory and stem cell-like memory CD4+ T cells were sorted on a BD FACSAria II using a panel including CD45RO, CCR7, CD25, CD127, CD95 and CD27. All sorted populations exceeded 95% purity. PBMCs were isolated right away by Lymphoprep density gradient centrifugation and were stained directly, without culture. So that batch effects would be minimized, each experiment stained and sorted samples in pairs, pairing one healthy donor with one patient. This sample is drawn from a study of beta chain features in type 1 diabetes (dated by TCRdb to the late 2010s). At the level of the whole study: Mean age, gender distribution, total cell number and subset yield did not differ between patients and healthy donors. Across all samples, roughly 110,000,000 sorted cells were examined, and cell number per subset correlated strongly with RNA yield. In the study, TCRB repertoires of sorted circulating CD4+ T cell subsets from recently diagnosed type 1 diabetes patients were compared with those of matched healthy donors. Whereas all 30 or so donors provided naive and central memory subsets, regulatory and stem cell-like memory subsets were isolated from just 8 patients and about 8 healthy donors. Overall results and qualifications from the work: Naive, central memory and regulatory TCRB repertoires appeared to be more similar among patients than among healthy donors. Because the HLA sub-analyses included only small numbers of individuals, any influence of HLA type on TCRB rearrangement was left unresolved. Sequencing cDNA rather than genomic DNA could over-represent highly expressing activated cells, although activation and CD3 levels did not differ between groups. A moderate but significant shortening of TCRB CDR3 length was observed in type 1 diabetes patients in all four CD4+ subsets. Shorter templates might have been favored by PCR, but patient and control samples were amplified and corrected together, so both groups would have been affected equally by any skew. At VDJ recombination sites, patients with type 1 diabetes made fewer insertions and deleted more nucleotides, a pattern implying thymic rearrangement abnormalities.

The entire isolated RNA was reverse transcribed using the High Capacity cDNA Reverse Transcription Kit, and thus expressed TCRB transcripts were sequenced. Deep immunoSEQ sequencing was applied to naive, central memory and regulatory T cell samples, giving an average of roughly 3.5 million total reads per sample. After sorted cells were lysed in RLT buffer, RNA was extracted with DNase-treated RNeasy Micro or Mini kits, with the choice depending on cell number. Each cell subset was processed on its own to prevent cross-contamination, while patient and healthy donor samples were processed together. Using the immunoSEQ multiplex PCR, TCRB sequences were amplified from cDNA into 87-bp fragments spanning the CDR3 region. The amplicons were sequenced using the Illumina HiSeq platform. In the paper's pipeline: PCR bias was computationally corrected using synthetic template baselines, reads within Hamming distance 2 were collapsed, and singletons that could not be merged were discarded. By aligning reads against IMGT, V, D and J genes, CDR3 length, and insertions or deletions at six rearrangement sites were assigned. Within each subset, clonotype counts were normalized to the number of sorted cells before true diversity and Gini coefficients were calculated with the tcR R package. The overlap coefficient, calculated on TCRB nucleotide sequences, was used to measure repertoire sharing. Out-of-frame TCRB sequences from naive cells were analyzed as a proxy for the pre-selection repertoire. TCRdb provides this immuneACCESS table in a form limited to in-frame rearrangements. Some clones are lacking; in checked studies, under half of them reflect an unresolved V gene, and why the rest are absent is not known. V and J calls plus clone size are reproduced from that table; the DNA served to infer D and trimming. The sample table holds roughly 610,000 clones, of which 15% to 18% were seen once. 0.07% to 0.095% of the sample is in the top ten clones.

The CDR3 sequence holds 17 residues, the cysteine and phenylalanine included. Only CDR3 DNA remains: 51 bases, in frame from the first base. Trimming accounts for 5 bases at V and 2 bases at J, while the number of junction bases matched to no gene is 12. Reading the germline V gene (reference sequence) gives CDR1 LNHDA and CDR2 SQIVND. Material: naive CD4+ T cells from blood. The meaning of the sample's cell subset or site label: true naive CD4+ T cells. This sequence originates from a man younger than 30 in good health. The receptor chain draws on TRBV19 and TRBJ2-7; TRBD2 lines up with 10 middle nucleotides. The CDR3 loop reads CASSPLGSGRTTYEQYF. The nucleotides read TGTGCCAGTAGTCCCCTGGGTAGCGGGAGGACGACCTACGAGCAGTACTTC.